Listed here are 2 T cell receptor beta chains from one sample, sequenced in a study of tumor-infiltrating lymphocytes in localized non-small cell lung cancer. TCRdb's copy holds only in-frame clones and misses some; the assay was immunoSEQ multiplex PCR. The sample carries 4,900 or so clones, roughly three fifths recorded once. Sequencing was done on a sample of lung tumor tissue. These receptors all come from a human donor with non-small cell lung cancer.

This clone has more than one count but fewer than ten. CDR3 sequence: CSLGEQAFF. The CDR3 DNA reads as TGCAGTCTAGGGGAGCAAGCTTTCTTT. The genes are TRBV20-1 and TRBJ1-1; tentative D call: TRBD1 (5 bases). From germline, CDR1 is DFQATT and CDR2 SNEGSKA (reference sequence). Trimming stripped 8 bases from V and 9 bases from J, with 10 bases between. The CDR3 length is 9 residues.

The J gene is TRBJ1-2, the V gene TRBV27, with TRBD1 as a possible D gene (6 bases). Trimming pared 4 bases from V and 1 base from J, leaving 13 bases between. Germline V gives CDR1 MNHEY, CDR2 SMNVEV (reference sequence). This CDR3 has 15 amino acids. This CDR3 is CASSSTGPLNYGYTF. CDR3 coding DNA: TGTGCCAGCAGTTCTACAGGGCCCCTTAACTATGGCTACACCTTC.